The rows below give T cell receptor beta chains drawn from one sample of a study of shared clonotypes between healthy human individuals. Method: immunoSEQ multiplex PCR; TCRdb's copy keeps in-frame clones and lacks some. The sample holds around 2.1 million clones, roughly 95% seen once. Sequences were obtained from naive CD4+ T cells sorted from blood. The receptors derive from a man aged 18-30 years in good health. Both conserved end residues are part of each CDR3. Fields, in order: V gene, J gene, CDR3 protein.

V gene: TRBV2; J gene: TRBJ1-1; CDR3 protein: CASTRDRVDTEAFF
V gene: TRBV5-1; J gene: TRBJ2-2; CDR3 protein: CASSLASYGELFF
V gene: TRBV5-4; J gene: TRBJ2-4; CDR3 protein: CASRLAGAAKNIQYF
V gene: TRBV30; J gene: TRBJ1-1; CDR3 protein: CAWSRQLLNTEAFF
V gene: TRBV30; J gene: TRBJ1-6; CDR3 protein: CAWDRGQMYNSPLHF
V gene: TRBV20-1; J gene: TRBJ2-5; CDR3 protein: CSASGGTQYF
V gene: TRBV19; J gene: TRBJ1-4; CDR3 protein: CASSTNTAVGEKLFF
V gene: TRBV6-5; J gene: TRBJ2-2; CDR3 protein: CASSYILRGGRLELFF
V gene: TRBV29-1; J gene: TRBJ1-2; CDR3 protein: CSVLQVTYGYTF
V gene: TRBV30; J gene: TRBJ2-3; CDR3 protein: CAWSGGRAGDTQYF
V gene: TRBV6-1; J gene: TRBJ1-5; CDR3 protein: CASSEAPNSLGNQPQHF
V gene: TRBV5-6; J gene: TRBJ1-5; CDR3 protein: CASSFPPGGNSNQPQHF
V gene: TRBV19; J gene: TRBJ2-7; CDR3 protein: CASSTTGVSYEQYF
V gene: TRBV7-9; J gene: TRBJ2-2; CDR3 protein: CASSLYRGNTGELFF
V gene: TRBV18; J gene: TRBJ1-2; CDR3 protein: CASSKGQGLIGYTF
V gene: TRBV10-2; J gene: TRBJ2-4; CDR3 protein: CASSKTGTDKNIQYF
V gene: TRBV2; J gene: TRBJ2-1; CDR3 protein: CASSETSGTYNEQFF
V gene: TRBV5-6; J gene: TRBJ1-4; CDR3 protein: CASSSTFAGVKNEKLFF
V gene: TRBV6-5; J gene: TRBJ1-1; CDR3 protein: CASNQPVAEAFF
V gene: TRBV7-9; J gene: TRBJ1-2; CDR3 protein: CASSLAEYGYTF
V gene: TRBV7-8; J gene: TRBJ2-7; CDR3 protein: CASSLSYEQYF
V gene: TRBV5-4; J gene: TRBJ2-7; CDR3 protein: CASSNGGTVPYEQYF
V gene: TRBV4-1; J gene: TRBJ2-5; CDR3 protein: CASSQGGQGVSETQYF
V gene: TRBV9; J gene: TRBJ2-7; CDR3 protein: CASSVRLAGSYEQYF
V gene: TRBV5-1; J gene: TRBJ2-3; CDR3 protein: CASSHTTALTDTQYF
V gene: TRBV7-2; J gene: TRBJ1-5; CDR3 protein: CASSRQASNQPQHF
V gene: TRBV20-1; J gene: TRBJ2-7; CDR3 protein: CSAEQGAGQYF
V gene: TRBV19; J gene: TRBJ1-5; CDR3 protein: CASSSRDRGVGNQPQHF
V gene: TRBV2; J gene: TRBJ1-4; CDR3 protein: CASIPTRGGNEKLFF
V gene: TRBV7-2; J gene: TRBJ2-1; CDR3 protein: CASSLVGTGANEQFF
V gene: TRBV19; J gene: TRBJ2-3; CDR3 protein: CASTKGTDTQYF
V gene: TRBV5-6; J gene: TRBJ2-3; CDR3 protein: CASSPRGSWFADTQYF
V gene: TRBV2; J gene: TRBJ1-5; CDR3 protein: CASKDQRGPQHF
V gene: TRBV7-9; J gene: TRBJ2-5; CDR3 protein: CASSLKLAGIETQYF
V gene: TRBV5-6; J gene: TRBJ1-6; CDR3 protein: CASSLQGSNSPLHF
V gene: TRBV5-5; J gene: TRBJ2-1; CDR3 protein: CASSLGQSGLGEQFF
V gene: TRBV10-1; J gene: TRBJ2-5; CDR3 protein: CASSDGRTGETQYF
V gene: TRBV19; J gene: TRBJ1-4; CDR3 protein: CASSMGGVYEKLFF
V gene: TRBV19; J gene: TRBJ2-3; CDR3 protein: CASSPQVGTDTQYF
V gene: TRBV5-6; J gene: TRBJ2-7; CDR3 protein: CASSFLDRTYEQYF
V gene: TRBV2; J gene: TRBJ2-7; CDR3 protein: CASSAQGDTYEQYF
V gene: TRBV27; J gene: TRBJ2-7; CDR3 protein: CASSVNRVRSEQYF
V gene: TRBV7-3; J gene: TRBJ1-2; CDR3 protein: CASSPQPQPNYGYTF
V gene: TRBV30; J gene: TRBJ2-7; CDR3 protein: CAWSVTSGSYEQYF
V gene: TRBV18; J gene: TRBJ1-5; CDR3 protein: CASSPRGAPNQPQHF
V gene: TRBV19; J gene: TRBJ1-6; CDR3 protein: CASSMTGDSPLHF
V gene: TRBV28; J gene: TRBJ2-7; CDR3 protein: CASSLLGIPSYEQYF
V gene: TRBV7-2; J gene: TRBJ1-4; CDR3 protein: CASSLGQGAEKLFF